The present entry profiles one TCR beta chain with its context. The sample belongs to a study of blood T cell repertoires in COVID-19. Across the study: The United States, Italy and Spain were the sources of the acute and convalescent COVID-19 samples. T cells, B-cell-depleted T cells, or PBMCs supplied cDNA or gDNA.

Between the trimmed V and J ends, which lost 0 bases and 7 bases, there was a span of 19 bases. CDR1 SGDLS and CDR2 YYNGEE come from the germline V gene. CDR3 length equals 16 residues. The cohort comprised adults aged about 18 to 90 years residing in approximately 25 US areas. Methods used by the authors: Reference gene primer amplification gave nucleated cell count estimates. Method: immunoSEQ multiplex PCR; TCRdb's copy keeps in-frame clones and lacks some. The V and J calls and clone size are taken from that table; D and trimming were inferred from the DNA. The table includes a few hundred thousand clones, over 75% detected once.

The origin of this receptor is a middle-aged woman who had been exposed to COVID-19. This chain uses TRBV9 with TRBJ1-2; D is unclear. Sequenced material: PBMCs or T cells enriched from blood (not recorded which). CDR3 protein: CASSVDMDSSVGGYTF. DNA for the CDR3: TGTGCCAGCAGCGTAGACATGGACTCGTCGGTTGGTGGCTACACCTTC.